These 29 T cell receptor beta chains were sequenced from one sample in a study of response to subunit inactivated influenza vaccine. TCRdb re-called the RT-PCR reads through MiXCR, storing one row per CDR3 protein. The table records about 700,000 distinct CDR3 sequences, around 16% of them present only once. The starting material was PBMCs from blood, obtained 12 days after vaccination. These receptor sequences come from a man aged 50-60 years who received an inactivated influenza vaccine.

This clonotype has only a few counts. This chain joins TRBV15 and TRBJ2-5; tentative D call: TRBD1 (5 bases). The germline gives CDR1 LNHNV, CDR2 YYDKDF (reference sequence). V was trimmed by 3 bases and J by 2 bases, leaving 13 bases between them. The CDR3 is 15 amino acids. CDR3 region: CATSRDIANQETQYF. The CDR3, as DNA: TGTGCCACCAGCAGGGACATAGCCAATCAAGAGACCCAGTACTTC. Supplemented by reference TRBV15 and TRBJ2-5, the full variable domain reads DAMVIQNPRYQVTQFGKPVTLSCSQTLNHNVMYWYQQKSSQAPKLLFHYYDKDFNNEADTPDNFQSRRPNTSFCFLDIRSPGLGDTAMYLCATSRDIANQETQYFGPGTRLLVL.

The chain is built from TRBV12-3 or TRBV12-4 and TRBJ2-5; D not certain. Trimming removed 0 bases from V and 6 bases from J, with 14 bases in between. The CDR3 spans 15 residues. As DNA, the CDR3 is TGTGCCAGCAGTTTAGCAGGGCGCCGGATGAAGACCCAGTACTTC. The encoded protein is CASSLAGRRMKTQYF.

This chain uses TRBV5-1 with TRBJ1-1; no definite D call. The V end lost 5 bases, the J end lost 6 bases, and 11 bases lay between the germline ends. The germline CDR1 and CDR2 sequences are SGHRS and YFSETQ. The CDR3 covers 12 residues. The CDR3 is CASSTGYAEAFF. CDR3 in DNA: TGCGCCAGCAGTACGGGGTACGCTGAAGCTTTCTTT.

This clonotype came up a few times. The chain joins TRBV29-1 to TRBJ1-1; 11 bases match TRBD1. The germline V gene encodes CDR1 SQVTM and CDR2 ANQGSEA. The CDR3 has 14 amino acids. The V gene end was trimmed by 8 bases and the J gene end by 6 bases; junction bases not matched to a gene: 11. The CDR3 sequence is CSISSRTGGPEAFF. DNA of the CDR3: TGCAGCATCTCCAGTAGGACAGGGGGCCCTGAAGCTTTCTTT.

The table lists this clonotype with a few counts. The chain combines TRBV28 with TRBJ2-1; 8 nucleotides match TRBD1. V trimming: 1 base; J trimming: 7 bases; junction bases outside the gene matches: 9. This CDR3 region has 16 residues. Germline CDR1 MDHEN, CDR2 SYDVKM. CDR3 loop: CASSLSGTGRENEQFF. The DNA for the CDR3 is TGTGCCAGCAGTTTATCAGGGACAGGACGAGAAAATGAGCAGTTCTTC.

This clonotype was counted a few times. The genes are TRBV6-4 and TRBJ2-1; 9 bases are shared with TRBD2. J was trimmed by 2 bases and V by 0 bases; bases with no gene match: 5. The CDR3 runs 17 residues. Germline lookup yields CDR1 MRHNA and CDR2 SNTAGT. The CDR3 sequence: CASSDSNGGGAYNEQFF. The CDR3 coding sequence is TGTGCCAGCAGTGACTCGAATGGCGGGGGGGCCTACAATGAGCAGTTCTTC.

Only a few counts were recorded for this clonotype. CDR3 sequence reads: CASSSSGGLTETQYF. CDR3 in DNA: TGTGCCAGCTCCTCTTCAGGGGGCCTGACAGAGACCCAGTACTTC. The chain uses TRBV7-2 and TRBJ2-5, with 8 positions matching TRBD1. The ends lost 8 bases at V and 4 bases at J; junction bases unmatched: 12. Germline CDR1 SGHTA, CDR2 FQGNSA. CDR3 length: 15 amino acids.

The chain has TRBV5-5 and TRBJ2-2; 10 nucleotides align to TRBD1. J gave up 4 bases and V 3 bases, and 3 bases lay outside the gene matches. Per germline, CDR1 SGHKS and CDR2 YYEKEE (reference sequence). The CDR3 covers 15 residues. The CDR3 loop reads CASSWGQGSTGELFF. CDR3 nucleotide sequence: TGTGCCAGCAGCTGGGGACAGGGGTCCACCGGGGAGCTGTTTTTT.

V and J are TRBV9 and TRBJ2-7; D unclear. Trimming stripped 4 bases from V and 6 bases from J, with 17 bases between. CDR1 is SGDLS, CDR2 YYNGEE, per germline. This CDR3 contains 14 residues. The DNA for the CDR3 is TGTGCCAGCAGCCCCCGGGCCATGAGCATCGAGCAGTACTTC. Translated, it gives CASSPRAMSIEQYF.

The chain has TRBV10-3 and TRBJ2-3; D not certain. V lost 0 bases, J lost 1 base, and 11 bases lay in between. The CDR3 has 16 amino acids. The germline V gene has CDR1 ENHRY and CDR2 SYGVKD. CDR3 DNA: TGTGCCATCAGTGAGTCTCCGGGTCGGGGCACAGATACGCAGTATTTT. Translated, it gives CAISESPGRGTDTQYF.

The genes are TRBV10-2 and TRBJ2-7; D not resolved. With 8 bases removed from V and 7 bases from J, the gap between germline ends came to 24 bases. Germline values: CDR1 WSHSY, CDR2 SAAADI. The CDR3 sequence is 15 residues long. The CDR3 bases are TGCGCCAGCCTGGGGTCCCGGTCCCTGACGGGTGAGCAGTACTTC. Translating it yields CASLGSRSLTGEQYF.

This clonotype was counted a few times. The chain is built from TRBV7-9 and TRBJ2-5; 7 nucleotides agree with TRBD2. J was trimmed by 1 base and V by 5 bases; bases with no gene match: 4. The CDR3 has 14 residues. Per the germline V gene, CDR1 is SEHNR and CDR2 is FQNEAQ (reference sequence). The CDR3 nucleotides are TGTGCCAGCAGCCCTAGCGGCCTCCAAGAGACCCAGTACTTC. Amino acids: CASSPSGLQETQYF.

V is TRBV6-1 and J is TRBJ1-5; TRBD1 might be the D (6 bases). Germline V lookup: CDR1 MNHNS, CDR2 SASEGT. V was pared by 6 bases and J by 6 bases, with 15 bases between. The CDR3 is made up of 14 amino acids. In DNA, the CDR3 is TGTGCCAGCAGGAGGGGGGGGCTTAGTCAGCCCCAGCATTTT. Translating it yields CASRRGGLSQPQHF.

V is TRBV5-1 and J is TRBJ2-3, with a weak D call TRBD1 (5 bases). V was pared by 2 bases and J by 2 bases, with 15 bases between. The CDR3 has 16 amino acids. CDR1 is SGHRS and CDR2 is YFSETQ in the germline V gene. CDR3 DNA: TGCGCCAGCAGCTTAGGGGAACTCTGGTCCACAGATACGCAGTATTTT. As protein: CASSLGELWSTDTQYF.

The sample holds a few counts of this clonotype. V is TRBV7-9 and J is TRBJ2-7; D might be TRBD1 or TRBD2, each matching 6 bases. The CDR3 has 14 amino acids. Germline lookup yields CDR1 SEHNR and CDR2 FQNEAQ (reference sequence). V lost 8 bases and J 3 bases, leaving 17 bases between the germline ends. The CDR3 reads CASGGNRDFYEQYF. CDR3 bases: TGTGCCAGCGGGGGGAACAGGGACTTCTACGAGCAGTACTTC.

This clonotype was observed a few times. The chain is built from TRBV24-1 and TRBJ1-2; TRBD1 aligns across 10 bases. Germline-derived CDR1 and CDR2 are KGHDR and SFDVKD. V gave up 2 bases and J gave up 2 bases; unmatched junction bases: 10. The CDR3 length is 18 residues. The CDR3 is CATSDSPGQGNGNYGYTF. The CDR3, as DNA: TGTGCCACCAGTGATTCCCCGGGACAGGGGAATGGAAACTATGGCTACACCTTC.

The J gene is TRBJ1-6, the V gene TRBV11-2; possibly TRBD1 for D (5 bases). The CDR3 covers 15 residues. The ends were cut back, 3 bases at V and 9 bases at J, with 15 bases in the middle. Germline V gene lookup returns CDR1 SGHAT and CDR2 FQNNGV. CDR3 loop: CASSFQAGGTSPLHF. As DNA, the CDR3 is TGTGCCAGCAGCTTCCAGGCGGGGGGTACTTCACCCCTCCACTTT.

This rearrangement joins TRBV5-1 to TRBJ1-1; possibly TRBD1 for D (5 bases). Germline CDR1 reads SGHRS; CDR2 reads YFSETQ. Trimming removed 6 bases at V and 5 bases at J, with 17 bases between. CDR3 length: 14 residues. CDR3 nucleotides: TGCGCCAGCAACACCACGCCGGGGGGGACTGAAGCTTTCTTT. Translating gives CASNTTPGGTEAFF.

In this sample, this clonotype turned up many times. The chain combines TRBV12-3 or TRBV12-4 with TRBJ2-1; D uncertain. V was clipped by 4 bases and J by 1 base, with 5 bases between them. CDR3 length: 13 amino acids. Here the CDR3 DNA reads TGTGCCAGCAGTTCATGGTCCTACAATGAGCAGTTCTTC. It encodes CASSSWSYNEQFF.

Many counts were recorded for this clonotype. V usage is TRBV5-1 and J usage is TRBJ2-7; no firm D call. The CDR3 spans 16 residues. Trimming pared 0 bases from V and 0 bases from J, leaving 13 bases between. From germline, CDR1 is SGHRS and CDR2 YFSETQ. CDR3 DNA sequence: TGCGCCAGCAGCTTGGGAATCGTCGGCCTCTCCTACGAGCAGTACTTC. Translating gives CASSLGIVGLSYEQYF.

In this sample, this clonotype turned up a few times. The chain recombines TRBV7-2 with TRBJ1-5; D remains ambiguous. V was pared by 5 bases and J by 3 bases, with 14 bases between. Germline CDR1 reads SGHTA; CDR2 reads FQGNSA. This CDR3 is built from 15 residues. DNA of the CDR3: TGTGCCAGCAGCACCGGCCTGTTGGTCAATCAGCCCCAGCATTTT. The encoded protein is CASSTGLLVNQPQHF.

This sequence joins TRBV5-1 and TRBJ2-2, with D perhaps TRBD1 (5 bases). In germline, CDR1 is SGHRS, CDR2 YFSETQ. The V and J ends lost 3 bases and 4 bases respectively, with 10 bases between them. There are 14 residues in the CDR3. DNA for the CDR3: TGCGCCAGCAGCTCGCAAAGGGGCACCGGGGAGCTGTTTTTT. This encodes CASSSQRGTGELFF.

This clonotype was counted only a few times. The chain combines TRBV5-4 with TRBJ2-7; 8 bases align to TRBD2. The CDR3 covers 15 residues. Germline V gene sequence: CDR1 SGHNT, CDR2 YYREEE (reference sequence). V lost 4 bases and J lost 2; bases outside the gene matches: 8. CDR3 sequence: CASSPGGGGPYEQYF. As DNA, the CDR3 is TGTGCCAGCAGCCCCGGGGGCGGGGGGCCCTACGAGCAGTACTTC.

This clonotype was seen only a few times. The V and J genes are TRBV11-2 and TRBJ2-1; 7 nucleotides match TRBD2. Losses at the gene ends were 3 bases for V and 0 bases for J; bases not matched to a gene: 5. Germline V CDR1 and CDR2: SGHAT, FQNNGV. The CDR3 is 16 residues long. The CDR3 sequence is CASSLQAGSSYNEQFF. The CDR3 nucleotides are TGTGCCAGCAGCTTGCAAGCGGGGAGCTCCTACAATGAGCAGTTCTTC. Supplemented by reference TRBV11-2 and TRBJ2-1, the full variable domain reads EAGVAQSPRYKIIEKRQSVAFWCNPISGHATLYWYQQILGQGPKLLIQFQNNGVVDDSQLPKDRFSAERLKGVDSTLKIQPAKLEDSAVYLCASSLQAGSSYNEQFFGPGTRLTVL.

The genes are TRBV6-5 and TRBJ1-2; perhaps TRBD1 as D (5 bases). Trimming removed 2 bases at V and 6 bases at J, with 16 bases between. Germline CDR1 MNHEY, CDR2 SVGAGI. CDR3 size: 15 residues. The CDR3 spells CASSYADGAQDGYTF. The CDR3 DNA is TGTGCCAGCAGTTACGCAGACGGGGCGCAGGATGGCTACACCTTC.

This clonotype was detected only a few times. This chain connects TRBV12-3 or TRBV12-4 to TRBJ1-5, with D tentatively TRBD1 (5 bases). This CDR3 comprises 16 residues. The V gene lost 8 bases and the J gene lost 5 bases, with 22 bases spanning the gap. CDR3 protein: CASSYLGAPRDQPQHF. CDR3 nucleotide sequence: TGTGCCAGCTCTTACCTCGGGGCTCCACGGGATCAGCCCCAGCATTTT.

This clonotype has more than one count but fewer than ten. The chain couples TRBV11-2 to TRBJ2-1; 10 nucleotides match TRBD2. The V gene's germline CDR1 is SGHAT and CDR2 FQNNGV. The CDR3 consists of 17 residues. V trimming: 1 base; J trimming: 10 bases; junction bases outside the gene matches: 13. The CDR3 spells CASSLVGRLAGGGEQFF. The CDR3, as DNA: TGTGCCAGCAGCTTAGTAGGAAGACTAGCGGGTGGTGGGGAGCAGTTCTTC.

The V gene is TRBV6-1, the J gene TRBJ1-6; 7 bases are shared with TRBD1. Germline V gene lookup returns CDR1 MNHNS and CDR2 SASEGT. After removal of 5 bases from V and 7 bases from J, the junction contained 8 bases not matched to a gene. CDR3 size: 15 residues. CDR3 sequence: CASSSRTGGNSPLHF. CDR3 sequence (DNA): TGTGCCAGCAGTAGCCGGACAGGAGGAAATTCACCCCTCCACTTT.

The sample holds a few counts of this clonotype. The chain carries TRBV24-1 and TRBJ2-2, with D perhaps being TRBD1 or TRBD2 (6 bases each). Germline-derived CDR1 and CDR2 are KGHDR and SFDVKD. The length of the CDR3 is 16 residues. V was trimmed by 6 bases and J by 0 bases, leaving 13 bases between them. The CDR3 loop is CATSFGGNTNTGELFF. DNA of the CDR3: TGTGCCACCAGTTTCGGGGGCAATACGAACACCGGGGAGCTGTTTTTT.